This paragraph reports one T cell receptor (beta chain). Its cognate antigen is unknown. Per the germline V gene, CDR1 is KGHSH and CDR2 is LQKENI. This CDR3 has 15 residues. Amplification used 60 Vbeta primers and 13 Jbeta primers. TCRdb's table, derived via immunoSEQ multiplex PCR, lists solely in-frame clones and lacks some. Among about 160,000 clones listed, about 86% were seen once. This sample stems from a study of cytomegalovirus exposure and HLA in healthy donors. Whole-study results and caveats: There were a few CMV-associated chains whose specificity for CMV antigens was confirmed in vitro. The study listed under 200 cytomegalovirus-associated TCR beta chains.

This TCR derives from a woman aged 18-35 years in good health and CMV-seronegative. Sequencing was performed on PBMCs. V usage is TRBV18 and J usage is TRBJ2-5; 8 bases map to TRBD2. The better agreement between TRBJ2-7 and the DNA end casts doubt on the J call. The CDR3: CASSASGTRAYEQYF. The CDR3 nucleotides are TGTGCCAGCTCAGCCTCCGGGACTAGGGCTTACGAGCAGTACTTC.